This T cell receptor (beta chain) was recorded in a study of shared clonotypes between healthy human individuals. Trimming took 3 bases from V and 10 from J, leaving 16 bases between them. This CDR3 spans 14 amino acids. Per the germline V gene, CDR1 is MNHNS and CDR2 is SASEGT. Repertoires were generated with immunoSEQ multiplex PCR, while TCRdb's copy carries only in-frame clones and drops some. The sample yields roughly 640,000 clones, around 74% seen once. The specimen sequenced was memory CD4+ T cells sorted from blood. The subset: CD45RA-negative fraction. This clonotype originated in a woman aged 25 to 39 in good health. The chain uses TRBV6-1 and TRBJ2-1; D is unclear. The CDR3 DNA is TGTGCCAGCAGTGATTCGGCAGAAGGTGAAGAGCAGTTCTTC. It yields the protein CASSDSAEGEEQFF.